This TCR beta chain was found in a study of cytomegalovirus exposure and HLA in healthy donors. As for the study in general: Among the approximately 420 donors who were genotyped, approximately 83% fell in the genetic ancestry cluster that is associated with self-reported Caucasian donors. Study results and limitations: Later examination showed HLA-associated TCR beta chains had greater clonal expansion than equally common others. Later on, an analysis found that several of the most significant clusters appeared to be linked to common viral pathogens, which included parvovirus B19. Generally TCR sequences proved uncommon, though certain public TCRs appeared in numerous donors.

Comment on this clone: Its antigen remains unknown.

Use of 60 Vbeta and 13 Jbeta primers characterized the PCR. Profiled with immunoSEQ multiplex PCR; TCRdb holds only in-frame clones, not every one. The top ten clones hold 2% to 2.5% of a sample with some 190,000 clones, roughly 77% of them seen once. Germline-derived CDR1 and CDR2 are MDHEN and SYDVKM. The CDR3 covers 16 residues. Losses at the gene ends were 5 bases for V and 3 bases for J; bases not matched to a gene: 9. The sequencing input was PBMCs. The TCR sequence derives from a woman in her thirties in good health and CMV-seropositive. The rearrangement uses TRBV28 and TRBJ2-3; 9 nucleotides match TRBD1. This CDR3 reads CASSPWTGVGTDTQYF. In DNA form, the CDR3 reads TGTGCCAGCAGTCCCTGGACAGGGGTAGGGACAGATACGCAGTATTTT.